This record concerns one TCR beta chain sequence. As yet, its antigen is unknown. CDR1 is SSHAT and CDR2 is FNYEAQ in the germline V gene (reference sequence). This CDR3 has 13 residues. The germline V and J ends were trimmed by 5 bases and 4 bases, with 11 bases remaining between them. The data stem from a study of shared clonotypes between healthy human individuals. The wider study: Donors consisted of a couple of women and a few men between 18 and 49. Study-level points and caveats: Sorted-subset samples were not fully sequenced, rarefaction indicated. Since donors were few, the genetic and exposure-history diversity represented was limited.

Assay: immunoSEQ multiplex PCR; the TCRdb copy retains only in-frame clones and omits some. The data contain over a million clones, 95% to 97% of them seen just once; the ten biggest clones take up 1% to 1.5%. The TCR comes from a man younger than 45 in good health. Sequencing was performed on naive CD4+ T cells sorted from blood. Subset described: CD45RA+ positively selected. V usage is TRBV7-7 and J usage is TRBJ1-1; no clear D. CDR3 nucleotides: TGTGCCAGCAGCCCCCTGCGCGGCACTGAAGCTTTCTTT. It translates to CASSPLRGTEAFF.